The T cell receptor (beta chain) under discussion was sequenced for a study of regulatory T cells in long-lasting Graves disease. Regarding the study as a whole: Shared public clonotypes totalled fewer than 3,000 in persistent patients, compared with about 930 in new patients. TCR diversity was lower in persistent Graves' patients than in newly diagnosed ones.

Time point denoted: persistent/refractory GD, antithyroid drugs over 5 years with positive TRAb. There was RNA extracted from PBMCs, and the TCR library was made from it. The EDTA tubes were filled with 8 to 9.5 milliliters of drawn peripheral blood. Germline assignment: CDR1 MDHEN and CDR2 SYDVKM. This CDR3 spans 13 amino acids. For this clonotype: Antigen specificity is unknown. At one boundary the junction diverges from the germline segment, which might be a read error.

iRepertoire HTBI primers and Arm-PCR of CDR3 regions built TCR beta libraries. TCRdb re-called the multiplex PCR reads with MiXCR, one entry per CDR3 protein. Of some 450,000 distinct CDR3 sequences listed, 23% are singletons. The V gene is TRBV28, the J gene TRBJ1-5; D not certain. The input for sequencing was peripheral blood mononuclear cells (PBMCs), taken when the disease was refractory, from a patient treated with antithyroid drugs. The origin of this receptor is a female donor with Graves disease. The CDR3 region is CASSQGGWQPQHF. As DNA, the CDR3 is TGCGCCAGCAGCCAAGGTGGGTGGCAGCCCCAGCATTTT. Complete variable domain (other parts from reference TRBV28 and TRBJ1-5): DVKVTQSSRYLVKRTGEKVFLECVQDMDHENMFWYRQDPGLGLRLIYFSYDVKMKEKGDIPEGYSVSREKKERFSLILESASTNQTSMYLCASSQGGWQPQHFGDGTRLSIL.